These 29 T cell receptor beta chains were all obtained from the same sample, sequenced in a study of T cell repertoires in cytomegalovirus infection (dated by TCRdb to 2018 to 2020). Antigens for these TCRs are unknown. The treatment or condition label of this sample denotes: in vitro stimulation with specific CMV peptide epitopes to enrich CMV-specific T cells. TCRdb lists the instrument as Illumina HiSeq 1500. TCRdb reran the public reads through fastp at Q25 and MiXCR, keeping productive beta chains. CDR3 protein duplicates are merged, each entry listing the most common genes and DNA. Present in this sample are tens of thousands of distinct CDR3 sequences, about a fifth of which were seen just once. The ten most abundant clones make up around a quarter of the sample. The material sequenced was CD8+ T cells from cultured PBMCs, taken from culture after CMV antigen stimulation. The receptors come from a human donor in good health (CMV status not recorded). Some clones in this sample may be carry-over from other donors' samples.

Written as DNA, the CDR3 is TGTGCCAGCAGCTCAATGGACAGGGAGGGCATTAATTCACCCCTCCACTTT. It specifies CASSSMDREGINSPLHF. The rearrangement uses TRBV7-9 and TRBJ1-6; 8 bases line up with TRBD1. The CDR3 loop spans 17 amino acids. The junction had 11 bases not matched to a gene; V was cut back by 4 bases and J by 6 bases. Germline V gene lookup returns CDR1 SEHNR and CDR2 FQNEAQ (reference sequence).

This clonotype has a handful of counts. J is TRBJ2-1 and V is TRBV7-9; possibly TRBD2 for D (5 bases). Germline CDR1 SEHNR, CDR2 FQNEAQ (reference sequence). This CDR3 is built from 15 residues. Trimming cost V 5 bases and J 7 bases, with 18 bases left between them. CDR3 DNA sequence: TGTGCCAGCAGCCCCCCTGAGTGGGAGAAAAATGAGCAGTTCTTC. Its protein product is CASSPPEWEKNEQFF. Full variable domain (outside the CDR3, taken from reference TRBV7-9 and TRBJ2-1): DTGVSQNPRHKITKRGQNVTFRCDPISEHNRLYWYRQTLGQGPEFLTYFQNEAQLEKSRLLSDRFSAERPKGSFSTLEIQRTEQGDSAMYLCASSPPEWEKNEQFFGPGTRLTVL.

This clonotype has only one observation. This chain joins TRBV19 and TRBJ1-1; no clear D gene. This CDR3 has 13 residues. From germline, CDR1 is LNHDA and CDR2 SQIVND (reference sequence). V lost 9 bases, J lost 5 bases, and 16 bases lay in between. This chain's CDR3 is CASCTHGSTEAFF. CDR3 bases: TGTGCCAGCTGCACCCACGGCAGTACTGAAGCTTTCTTT.

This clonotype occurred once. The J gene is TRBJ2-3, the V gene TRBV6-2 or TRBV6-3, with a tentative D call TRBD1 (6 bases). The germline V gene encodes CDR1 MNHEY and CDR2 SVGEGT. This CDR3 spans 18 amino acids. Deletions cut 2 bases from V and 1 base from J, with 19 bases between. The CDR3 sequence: CASSYTPERDTRTDTQYF. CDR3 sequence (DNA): TGTGCCAGCAGTTACACCCCAGAACGGGACACTCGCACAGATACGCAGTATTTT.

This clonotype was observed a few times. CDR3 sequence reads: CAWSLTGNTEAFF. CDR3 coding DNA: TGTGCCTGGAGTCTCACAGGGAACACTGAAGCTTTCTTT. The V gene is TRBV30, the J gene TRBJ1-1; perhaps TRBD1 as D (5 bases). The CDR3 runs to 13 residues. Trimming took off 2 bases at V and 1 base at J, with 8 bases between the two ends. CDR1 is GTSNPN, CDR2 SVGIG, per germline (reference sequence).

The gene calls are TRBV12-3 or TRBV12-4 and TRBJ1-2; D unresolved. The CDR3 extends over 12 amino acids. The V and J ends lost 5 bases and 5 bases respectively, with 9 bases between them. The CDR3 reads CASSLRGYGYTF. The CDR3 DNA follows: TGTGCCAGCAGTCTACGAGGATATGGCTACACCTTC.

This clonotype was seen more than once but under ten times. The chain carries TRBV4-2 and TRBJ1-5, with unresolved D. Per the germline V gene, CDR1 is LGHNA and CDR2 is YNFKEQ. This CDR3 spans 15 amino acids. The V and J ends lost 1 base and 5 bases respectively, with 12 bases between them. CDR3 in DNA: TGTGCCAGCAGCCAAGTAGGCGGGAAGGATCAGCCCCAGCATTTT. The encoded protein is CASSQVGGKDQPQHF.

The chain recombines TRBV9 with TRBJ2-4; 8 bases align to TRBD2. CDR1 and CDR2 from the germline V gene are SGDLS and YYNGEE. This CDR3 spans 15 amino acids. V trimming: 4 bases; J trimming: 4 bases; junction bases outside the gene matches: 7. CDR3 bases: TGTGCCAGCAGCACCACCCCTAGCGGGAAAAACATTCAGTACTTC. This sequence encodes CASSTTPSGKNIQYF.

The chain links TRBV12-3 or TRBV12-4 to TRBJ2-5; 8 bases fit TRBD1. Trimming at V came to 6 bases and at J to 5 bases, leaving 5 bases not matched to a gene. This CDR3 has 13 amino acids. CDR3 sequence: CASRAGGGETQYF. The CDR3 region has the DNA TGTGCCAGCAGGGCAGGGGGCGGTGAGACCCAGTACTTC.

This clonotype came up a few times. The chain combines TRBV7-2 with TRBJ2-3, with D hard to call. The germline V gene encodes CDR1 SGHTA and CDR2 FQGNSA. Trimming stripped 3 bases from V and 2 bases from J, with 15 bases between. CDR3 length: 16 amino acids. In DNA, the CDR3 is TGTGCCAGCAGCTTTTCCCCCTATCCTCCCACAGATACGCAGTATTTT. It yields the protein CASSFSPYPPTDTQYF.

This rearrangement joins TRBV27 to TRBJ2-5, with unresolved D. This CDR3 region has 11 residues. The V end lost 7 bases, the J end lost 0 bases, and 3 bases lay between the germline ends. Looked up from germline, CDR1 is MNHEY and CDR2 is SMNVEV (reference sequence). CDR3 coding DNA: TGTGCCAGCACATACCAAGAGACCCAGTACTTC. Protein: CASTYQETQYF.

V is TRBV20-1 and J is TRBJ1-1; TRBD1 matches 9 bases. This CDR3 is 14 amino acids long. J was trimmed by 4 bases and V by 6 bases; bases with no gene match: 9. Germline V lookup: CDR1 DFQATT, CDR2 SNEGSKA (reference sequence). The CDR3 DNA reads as TGCAGTGCCTTCTCCGAGGACAGGGGCACTGAAGCTTTCTTT. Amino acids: CSAFSEDRGTEAFF.

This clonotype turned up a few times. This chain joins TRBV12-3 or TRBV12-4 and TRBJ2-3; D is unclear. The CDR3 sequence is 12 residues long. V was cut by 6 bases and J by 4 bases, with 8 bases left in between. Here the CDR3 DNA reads TGTGCCAGCAGCCCGAACCCAGATACGCAGTATTTT. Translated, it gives CASSPNPDTQYF.

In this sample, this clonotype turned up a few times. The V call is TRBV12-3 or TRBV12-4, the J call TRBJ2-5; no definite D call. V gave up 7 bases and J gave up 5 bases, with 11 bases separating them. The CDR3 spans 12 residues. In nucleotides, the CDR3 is TGTGCCAGCACCCGGACCTCTGAGACCCAGTACTTC. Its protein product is CASTRTSETQYF.

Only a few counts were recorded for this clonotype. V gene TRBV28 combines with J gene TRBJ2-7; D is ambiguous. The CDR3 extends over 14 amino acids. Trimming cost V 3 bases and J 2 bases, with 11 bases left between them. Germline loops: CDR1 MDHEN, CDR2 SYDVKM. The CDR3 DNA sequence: TGTGCCAGCAGTTTTCTGACCATAACCTACGAGCAGTACTTC. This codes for CASSFLTITYEQYF.

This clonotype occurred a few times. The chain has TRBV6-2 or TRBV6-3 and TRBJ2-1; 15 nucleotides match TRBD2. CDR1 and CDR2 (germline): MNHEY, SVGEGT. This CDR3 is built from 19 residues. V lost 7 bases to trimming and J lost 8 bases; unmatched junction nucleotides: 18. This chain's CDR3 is CASIPEPPGLAGGGDEQFF. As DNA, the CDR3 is TGTGCCAGCATTCCCGAGCCGCCGGGACTAGCGGGGGGCGGGGATGAGCAGTTCTTC.

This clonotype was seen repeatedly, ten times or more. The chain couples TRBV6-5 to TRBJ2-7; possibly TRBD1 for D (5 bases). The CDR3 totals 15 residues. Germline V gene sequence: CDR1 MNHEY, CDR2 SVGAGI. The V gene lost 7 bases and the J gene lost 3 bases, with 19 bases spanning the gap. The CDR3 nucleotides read TGTGCCAGCACCCCGAATACAGGATTTCTCTACGAGCAGTACTTC. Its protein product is CASTPNTGFLYEQYF.

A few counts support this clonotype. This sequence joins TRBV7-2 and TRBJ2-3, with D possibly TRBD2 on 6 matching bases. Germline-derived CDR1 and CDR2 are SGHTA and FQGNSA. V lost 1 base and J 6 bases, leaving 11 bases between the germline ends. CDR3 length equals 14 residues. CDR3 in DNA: TGTGCCAGCAGCTTAGAGGGAGGCGGGGATACGCAGTATTTT. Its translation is CASSLEGGGDTQYF.

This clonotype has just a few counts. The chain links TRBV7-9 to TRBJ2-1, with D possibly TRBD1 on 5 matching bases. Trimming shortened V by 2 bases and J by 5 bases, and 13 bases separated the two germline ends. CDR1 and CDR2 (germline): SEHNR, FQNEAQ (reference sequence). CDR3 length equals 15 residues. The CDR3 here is CASSLRTDKNNEQFF. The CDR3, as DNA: TGTGCCAGCAGCTTAAGGACGGACAAAAACAATGAGCAGTTCTTC.

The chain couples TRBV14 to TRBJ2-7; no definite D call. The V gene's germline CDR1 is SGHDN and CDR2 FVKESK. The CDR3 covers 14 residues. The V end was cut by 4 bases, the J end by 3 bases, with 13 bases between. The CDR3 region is CASSPWSRGYEQYF. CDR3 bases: TGTGCCAGCAGCCCCTGGTCCCGCGGCTACGAGCAGTACTTC.

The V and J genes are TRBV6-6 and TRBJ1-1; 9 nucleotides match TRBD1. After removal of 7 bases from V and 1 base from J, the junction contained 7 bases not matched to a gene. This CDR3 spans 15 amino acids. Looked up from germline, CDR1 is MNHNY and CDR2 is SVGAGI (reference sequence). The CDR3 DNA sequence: TGTGCCAGCACCCGTTCGACAGGGGGGAACACTGAAGCTTTCTTT. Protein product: CASTRSTGGNTEAFF.

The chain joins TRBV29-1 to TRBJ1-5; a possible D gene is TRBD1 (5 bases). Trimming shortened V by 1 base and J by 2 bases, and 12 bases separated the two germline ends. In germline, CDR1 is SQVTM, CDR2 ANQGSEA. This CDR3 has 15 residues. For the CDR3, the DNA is TGCAGCGTTGAAGTGGGGACCGGTGGCAATCAGCCCCAGCATTTT. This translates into CSVEVGTGGNQPQHF. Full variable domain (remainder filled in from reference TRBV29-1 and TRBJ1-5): SAVISQKPSRDICQRGTSLTIQCQVDSQVTMMFWYRQQPGQSLTLIATANQGSEATYESGFVIDKFPISRPNLTFSTLTVSNMSPEDSSIYLCSVEVGTGGNQPQHFGDGTRLSIL.

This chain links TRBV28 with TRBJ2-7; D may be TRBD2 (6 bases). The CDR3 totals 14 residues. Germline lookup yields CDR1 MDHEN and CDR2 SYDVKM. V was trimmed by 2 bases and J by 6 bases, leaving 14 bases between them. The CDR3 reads CASSLGLRASEQYF. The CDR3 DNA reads TGTGCCAGCAGTTTAGGACTAAGAGCGTCCGAGCAGTACTTC.

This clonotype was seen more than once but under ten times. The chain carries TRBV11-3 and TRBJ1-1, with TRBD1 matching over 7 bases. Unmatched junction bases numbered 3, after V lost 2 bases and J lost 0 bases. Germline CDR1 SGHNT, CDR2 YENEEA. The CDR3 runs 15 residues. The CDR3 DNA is TGTGCCAGCAGCTTATCGCAGGGGGTGAACACTGAAGCTTTCTTT. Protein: CASSLSQGVNTEAFF.

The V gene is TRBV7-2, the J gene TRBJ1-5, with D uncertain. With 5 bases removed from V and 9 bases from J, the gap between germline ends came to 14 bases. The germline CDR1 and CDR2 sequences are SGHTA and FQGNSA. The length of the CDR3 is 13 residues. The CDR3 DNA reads TGTGCCAGCAGCCTTAGCGAGGGTCGGCCCCAGCATTTT. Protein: CASSLSEGRPQHF.

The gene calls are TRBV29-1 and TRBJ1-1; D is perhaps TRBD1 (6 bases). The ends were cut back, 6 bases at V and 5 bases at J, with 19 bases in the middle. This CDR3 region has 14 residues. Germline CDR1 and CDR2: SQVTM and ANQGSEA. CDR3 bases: TGCAGCGTCGCTAGGGACACCTCAGGGACTGAAGCTTTCTTT. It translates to CSVARDTSGTEAFF.

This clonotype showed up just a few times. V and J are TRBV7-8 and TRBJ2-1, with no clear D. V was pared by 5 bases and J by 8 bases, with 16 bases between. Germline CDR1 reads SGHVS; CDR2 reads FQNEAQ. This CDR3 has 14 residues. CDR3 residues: CASSALLHSDEQFF. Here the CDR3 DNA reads TGTGCCAGCAGCGCTCTACTTCATTCGGATGAGCAGTTCTTC.

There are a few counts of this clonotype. CDR3 amino acids: CASVQLAGARDEQFF. As DNA, the CDR3 is TGTGCCAGCGTGCAACTAGCGGGAGCTAGAGATGAGCAGTTCTTC. The rearrangement links TRBV6-2 or TRBV6-3 to TRBJ2-1; 11 bases are shared with TRBD2. The V segment lost 8 bases and the J segment 8 bases; nucleotides outside the gene matches: 11. The CDR3 has 15 residues. Germline CDR1 MNHEY, CDR2 SVGEGT.

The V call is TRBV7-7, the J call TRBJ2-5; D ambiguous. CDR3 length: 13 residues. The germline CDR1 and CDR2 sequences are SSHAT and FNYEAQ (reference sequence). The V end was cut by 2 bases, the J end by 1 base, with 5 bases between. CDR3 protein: CASSLFVQETQYF. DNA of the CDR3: TGTGCCAGCAGCTTATTCGTCCAAGAGACCCAGTACTTC.